This T cell receptor beta chain was found in a study of T cell responses to AZD1222 COVID-19 vaccine. Study information: The study pooled second doses at about 4 or about 12 weeks.

This clone was picked up a small number of times. Its antigen is undetermined. Germline is not matched at one junction end, which may reflect a read error. This CDR3 region has 13 residues. Looked up from germline, CDR1 is SGHRS and CDR2 is YFSETQ. Study conclusions and caveats: When two AZD1222 doses had been given, Spike-specific TCR breadth and depth rose.

Method: immunoSEQ multiplex PCR; TCRdb's copy keeps in-frame clones and lacks some. The sample yields around 160,000 clones, 80% to 90% seen once. The source of this sequence is an adult in good health. The V call is TRBV5-1, the J call TRBJ2-1; 7 positions agree with TRBD2. The sample here was peripheral blood, taken on day 0 of AZD1222 vaccination. CDR3 coding DNA: TGCGCCAGCAGCCAAGGGGACTACCATGAGCAGTTCTTC. Translated, it gives CASSQGDYHEQFF.